The rows below give T cell receptor beta chains drawn from one sample of a study of T-cell reconstitution after alpha-beta-depleted transplantation in children. TCRdb analysed the PCR reads with MiXCR anew, one entry per CDR3 protein. Of 330,000 or so distinct CDR3 sequences in the sample, around 10% are singletons; the top ten hold about 8%. Sequencing was performed on PBMCs, taken before TCRalphabeta/CD19-depleted stem cell transplant. The origin of the receptors is a boy under two years old with acute myeloid leukemia, due to receive a stem cell transplant. Both conserved end residues are part of each CDR3.

v_gene	j_gene	CDR3aa
TRBV6-2/TRBV6-3	TRBJ2-4	CASSYSGGNNIQYF
TRBV28	TRBJ2-7	CASSPRPGQGPYEQYF
TRBV29-1	TRBJ2-2	CSVEDRDRLGTGELFF
TRBV20-1	TRBJ1-5	CSATFRANQPQHF
TRBV7-3	TRBJ1-1	CASSPVLRAEAFF
TRBV12-3/TRBV12-4	TRBJ1-6	CASSFGAYNSPLHF
TRBV7-8	TRBJ1-3	CASSLGGGGCNENTIYF
TRBV24-1	TRBJ2-5	CATSTSAWETQYF
TRBV29-1	TRBJ2-3	CSVEGTTF
TRBV9	TRBJ2-7	CASSVAKGPYEQYF
TRBV20-1	TRBJ2-3	CSARVGQRTDTQYF
TRBV29-1	TRBJ1-1	CSVGRLSEAFF
TRBV6-5	TRBJ1-5	CASSHRPGGNQPQHF
TRBV5-4	TRBJ2-7	CASSLYAGQGVEQYF
TRBV6-1	TRBJ2-1	CASSEMGLYNEQFF
TRBV9	TRBJ2-1	CASSVSQLADYNEQFF
TRBV7-3	TRBJ2-1	CASSFGTSGTEQFF
TRBV9	TRBJ2-7	CASRECEQYF
TRBV29-1	TRBJ2-7	CSVAGTGLSYEQYF
TRBV7-8	TRBJ1-4	CASSPSPDRGEKLFF
TRBV20-1	TRBJ1-1	CSARDSPNTEAFF
TRBV28	TRBJ2-1	CASSRWGGFGYNEQFF
TRBV6-1	TRBJ2-1	CASSELRQHNEQFF
TRBV20-1	TRBJ1-4	CSARRTGGEKLFF
TRBV25-1	TRBJ2-6	CASSEGLSGANVLTF
TRBV4-2	TRBJ2-5	CASSQEGSGRAQETQYF
TRBV20-1	TRBJ2-1	CSARTSGSWVEQFF
TRBV20-1	TRBJ2-4	CSARRGHGAKNIQYF
TRBV10-3	TRBJ2-7	CAISEFQTGPYEQYF
TRBV20-1	TRBJ1-4	CSAFPAPTRTTNEKLFF
TRBV11-2	TRBJ1-5	CASSLATGIRSNQPQHF
TRBV11-2	TRBJ2-1	CASSPLPAGGNEQFF
TRBV7-2	TRBJ2-1	CASSSSGRGGEQFF
TRBV7-9	TRBJ2-2	CASSFEREPRELFF
TRBV4-1	TRBJ2-5	CASSQVGPLPETQYF
TRBV20-1	TRBJ2-1	CSARGDLYNEQFF
TRBV10-3	TRBJ2-3	CAISELGSTDTQYF
TRBV20-1	TRBJ1-1	CSARAGRANTEAFF
TRBV6-1	TRBJ1-4	CASSEITGTNEKLFF
TRBV6-1	TRBJ1-1	CASRRDRQAFF
TRBV12-3/TRBV12-4	TRBJ2-1	CASSLLRQTFYNEQFF
TRBV11-2	TRBJ2-7	CASSLTSEYEQYF
TRBV6-1	TRBJ2-3	CASSTGGTDTQYF
TRBV7-2	TRBJ1-3	CASSLTIPDRSYTIYF
TRBV12-3/TRBV12-4	TRBJ2-3	CASSWSPRTDTQYF
TRBV12-3/TRBV12-4	TRBJ2-1	CASSRRRQEANEQFF
TRBV5-1	TRBJ2-7	CASSLALAGGPDEQYF
TRBV12-3/TRBV12-4	TRBJ1-4	CASCLLRARAPTNEKLFF
TRBV28	TRBJ2-7	CASSSSGTPLYEQYF
TRBV9	TRBJ2-1	CASEGYNHEQFF
TRBV19	TRBJ2-2	CASSISQNTGELFF
TRBV6-6	TRBJ1-1	CASPAENTEAFF